This T cell receptor beta chain was documented in a study of human T cells and chemical hapten exposure. This clonotype was counted many times. Germline V gene data show CDR1 as WNHNN and CDR2 as SYGVQD (reference sequence). The V gene lost 8 bases and the J gene lost 4 bases, with 14 bases spanning the gap. The CDR3 has 13 amino acids. The time point denotes: patch test 2, 6 weeks after DPC sensitization. As for treatment: therapeutic diphenylcyclopropenone sensitization with weekly scalp DPC. One entry per CDR3 protein results from TCRdb running MiXCR on the RACE reads. The profile shows about 84,000 distinct CDR3 sequences, 10% of them singletons.

Sequences were derived from whole blood, sampled in connection with sensitization to the hapten diphenylcyclopropenone (DPC). The V call is TRBV10-1, the J call TRBJ1-1; D may be TRBD1 (6 bases). The TCR originated in a woman between 45 and 65 years old with alopecia areata. Some clones in this sample may be carry-over from other donors' samples. This CDR3 reads CASAPSGVTEAFF. The CDR3 DNA reads TGCGCCAGCGCGCCGTCAGGGGTCACTGAAGCTTTCTTT.